These 23 T cell receptor beta chains were sequenced from one sample in a study of T cell responses to AZD1222 COVID-19 vaccine. Generated by immunoSEQ multiplex PCR, the TCRdb table keeps only in-frame clones and is missing some. The sample carries under 150,000 clones, roughly nine tenths recorded once. The sequencing here drew on peripheral blood, taken on day 0 of AZD1222 vaccination. These receptors all come from an adult in good health.

CDR3 amino acids: CASSLSGRSGNTIYF. The CDR3 DNA sequence: TGTGCCAGCAGCTTAAGCGGACGCTCTGGAAACACCATATATTTT. The chain links TRBV7-8 to TRBJ1-3; D is uncertain. Trimming took 2 bases from V and 0 from J, leaving 8 bases between them. The CDR3 spans 15 residues. CDR1 and CDR2 from the germline V gene are SGHVS and FQNEAQ.

CDR3 coding DNA: TGTGCCAGCAGTTTCGAGTTCGGACATACGGGGAAAGGCTACACCTTC. Its protein is CASSFEFGHTGKGYTF. The chain employs TRBV28 and TRBJ1-2, with D perhaps matching TRBD1 (5 bases). Trimming left V 3 bases short and J 8 bases short, with 22 bases between. Germline V gene data show CDR1 as MDHEN and CDR2 as SYDVKM. The CDR3 loop spans 16 amino acids.

The V call is TRBV2, the J call TRBJ2-4, with D unclear. Germline CDR1 reads SNHLY; CDR2 reads FYNNEI. V was clipped by 6 bases and J by 0 bases, with 9 bases between them. The CDR3 contains 14 residues. CDR3 bases: TGTGCCAGCAGAATCAATACAGCCAAAAACATTCAGTACTTC. It translates to CASRINTAKNIQYF.

The chain is built from TRBV30 and TRBJ1-1, with D hard to call. CDR1 GTSNPN and CDR2 SVGIG come from the germline V gene (reference sequence). Trimming stripped 1 base from V and 0 bases from J, with 6 bases between. This CDR3 is 13 amino acids long. The DNA of the CDR3 is TGTGCCTGGAGTGCCACTGTGAACACTGAAGCTTTCTTT. Residues: CAWSATVNTEAFF.

The rearrangement links TRBV27 to TRBJ2-7; D perhaps matches TRBD2 (5 bases). This CDR3 comprises 16 residues. The V end lost 4 bases, the J end lost 0 bases, and 16 bases lay between the germline ends. Germline-derived CDR1 and CDR2 are MNHEY and SMNVEV (reference sequence). CDR3 amino acids: CASSWVRGTSSYEQYF. The DNA of the CDR3 is TGTGCCAGCAGTTGGGTCCGGGGTACCAGCTCCTACGAGCAGTACTTC.

The chain joins TRBV9 to TRBJ2-3; D ambiguous. Between the trimmed V and J ends, which lost 2 bases and 14 bases, there was a span of 27 bases. Germline loops: CDR1 SGDLS, CDR2 YYNGEE. CDR3 size: 16 residues. In DNA form, the CDR3 reads TGTGCCAGCAGCGTCGACACAGCAACCTACCCGGATAGACGGTATTTT. Its translation is CASSVDTATYPDRRYF.

The V gene is TRBV4-1, the J gene TRBJ1-1, with D tentatively TRBD1 (6 bases). Germline V gene sequence: CDR1 MGHRA, CDR2 YSYEKL. With 0 bases removed from V and 3 bases from J, the gap between germline ends came to 17 bases. The CDR3 consists of 17 residues. The CDR3 sequence: CASSQERFGGADTEAFF. DNA of the CDR3: TGCGCCAGCAGCCAAGAACGTTTTGGGGGCGCGGACACTGAAGCTTTCTTT.

The rearrangement joins TRBV7-2 to TRBJ2-1, with a tentative D call TRBD2 (6 bases). The CDR3 has 14 amino acids. The germline V gene encodes CDR1 SGHTA and CDR2 FQGNSA. V shed 5 bases and J shed 6 bases, with 14 bases lying between them. The DNA of the CDR3 is TGTGCCAGCAGCCCCTCTAGCGCCCGCAATGAGCAGTTCTTC. This sequence encodes CASSPSSARNEQFF.

The chain recombines TRBV11-1 with TRBJ2-2; 7 bases agree with TRBD2. In germline, CDR1 is SGHAT, CDR2 FQDESV (reference sequence). Germline trimming cut 1 base from V and 4 bases from J; bases unmatched to any gene: 6. The CDR3 is 16 residues long. The CDR3, as DNA: TGTGCCAGCAGCTTAGAGCGACTAGCAGGCACCGGGGAGCTGTTTTTT. It encodes CASSLERLAGTGELFF. Complete variable domain (other parts from reference TRBV11-1 and TRBJ2-2): EAEVAQSPRYKITEKSQAVAFWCDPISGHATLYWYRQILGQGPELLVQFQDESVVDDSQLPKDRFSAERLKGVDSTLKIQPAELGDSAMYLCASSLERLAGTGELFFGEGSRLTVL.

The V call is TRBV5-6, the J call TRBJ2-4; no reliable D call. Trimming took off 4 bases at V and 6 bases at J, with 11 bases between the two ends. Germline CDR1 SGHDT, CDR2 YYEEEE. The length of the CDR3 is 13 residues. DNA for the CDR3: TGTGCCAGCAGCCCGGGCCTTATAAACATTCAGTACTTC. Translating it yields CASSPGLINIQYF. The whole variable domain, remainder taken from reference TRBV5-6 and TRBJ2-4, is DAGVTQSPTHLIKTRGQQVTLRCSPKSGHDTVSWYQQALGQGPQFIFQYYEEEERQRGNFPDRFSGHQFPNYSSELNVNALLLGDSALYLCASSPGLINIQYFGAGTRLSVL.

The V call is TRBV2, the J call TRBJ1-2, with a tentative D call TRBD1 (6 bases). This CDR3 comprises 15 residues. The V end was cut by 7 bases, the J end by 4 bases, with 19 bases between. CDR1 is SNHLY and CDR2 is FYNNEI in the germline V gene. This CDR3 reads CASTNTRGTGYGYTF. The CDR3 DNA follows: TGTGCCAGCACCAATACAAGGGGGACGGGCTATGGCTACACCTTC.

This chain joins TRBV6-6 and TRBJ1-1; 9 bases agree with TRBD1. The V and J ends lost 5 bases and 11 bases, in that order; junction bases with no gene match: 6. Germline-derived CDR1 and CDR2 are MNHNY and SVGAGI (reference sequence). This CDR3 has 12 residues. CDR3 coding DNA: TGTGCCAGCAGTCCAACAGGGGGCGGTGCTTTCTTT. Protein sequence: CASSPTGGGAFF.

The V gene is TRBV3-1 (or the pseudogene TRBV3-2), the J gene TRBJ1-5; D not certain. The germline V and J ends were trimmed by 0 bases and 1 base, with 7 bases remaining between them. This CDR3 contains 15 residues. In germline, CDR1 is LGHDT, CDR2 YNNKEL (reference sequence). The CDR3 loop is CASSQDLGSNQPQHF. The CDR3 DNA is TGTGCCAGCAGCCAAGATCTGGGGAGCAATCAGCCCCAGCATTTT.

The chain is built from TRBV3-1 (or the pseudogene TRBV3-2) and TRBJ1-5; D is uncertain. The germline gives CDR1 LGHDT, CDR2 YNNKEL (reference sequence). The CDR3 is made up of 14 amino acids. Trimming stripped 3 bases from V and 2 bases from J, with 8 bases between. CDR3 in amino acids: CASSQASRNQPQHF. Here the CDR3 DNA reads TGTGCCAGCAGCCAGGCTTCGCGCAATCAGCCCCAGCATTTT.

The rearrangement uses TRBV18 and TRBJ1-6, with TRBD1 matching over 7 bases. V was clipped by 3 bases and J by 9 bases; unmatched bases: 11. The CDR3 consists of 16 residues. CDR1 and CDR2 (germline): KGHSH, LQKENI. The CDR3 loop reads CASSPLIGTAFSPLHF. DNA for the CDR3: TGTGCCAGCTCACCTTTAATCGGGACAGCCTTTTCACCCCTCCACTTT.

The V call is TRBV24-1, the J call TRBJ2-5; 12 nucleotides line up with TRBD1. CDR3 length: 15 amino acids. V shed 7 bases and J 2 bases; nucleotides not matched to a gene: 4. Germline values: CDR1 KGHDR, CDR2 SFDVKD. CDR3 sequence (DNA): TGTGCCACCAGAGGGACAGGGGGCGGACAAGAGACCCAGTACTTC. This gives the protein CATRGTGGGQETQYF.

This clone was picked up a small number of times. The chain employs TRBV5-4 and TRBJ1-6; D may be TRBD1 (5 bases). Germline V gene sequence: CDR1 SGHNT, CDR2 YYREEE (reference sequence). The V gene lost 1 base and the J gene lost 8 bases, with 10 bases spanning the gap. The CDR3 covers 14 residues. In DNA, the CDR3 is TGTGCCAGCAGCTTGATGGGACTCGATTCACCCCTCCACTTT. Translating it yields CASSLMGLDSPLHF.

The table lists this clone with a count of one. V usage is TRBV7-9 and J usage is TRBJ1-4, with 8 bases lining up with TRBD1. Germline CDR1 reads SEHNR; CDR2 reads FQNEAQ (reference sequence). CDR3 size: 15 residues. The trim removed 3 bases at V and 8 bases at J, leaving 8 bases unmatched. The CDR3 loop is CASSFERDRREKLFF. The CDR3 region has the DNA TGTGCCAGCAGCTTCGAAAGGGACAGGCGAGAAAAACTGTTTTTT.

V gene TRBV4-2 combines with J gene TRBJ2-2, with a weak D call TRBD2 (6 bases). This CDR3 contains 20 residues. In germline, CDR1 is LGHNA, CDR2 YNFKEQ. V dropped 0 bases and J dropped 0 bases, with 20 bases sitting between them. As DNA, the CDR3 is TGTGCCAGCAGCCAAGAGCGGGACTTTTCTCCTTACGCGAACACCGGGGAGCTGTTTTTT. It translates to CASSQERDFSPYANTGELFF.

A word on this clone: The junction and the germline gene differ at one end; a read error may be behind it. CDR3 DNA: TGTGCCAGCGGAGGACAGGGGGCTCGGTCGTCCTTT. Amino acids: CASGGQGARSSF. The chain joins TRBV7-9 to TRBJ1-1, with 11 bases that match TRBD1. Germline V CDR1 and CDR2: SEHNR, FQNEAQ (reference sequence). The CDR3 length is 12 residues.

This clone appeared a single time. The gene calls are TRBV3-1 (or the pseudogene TRBV3-2) and TRBJ2-3; perhaps TRBD2 as D (5 bases). Deletions cut 0 bases from V and 8 bases from J, with 12 bases between. This CDR3 has 14 amino acids. Looked up from germline, CDR1 is LGHDT and CDR2 is YNNKEL (reference sequence). For the CDR3, the DNA is TGTGCCAGCAGCCAAGACGGGGTCGGAGGTACGCAGTATTTT. Encoded protein: CASSQDGVGGTQYF.

V is TRBV4-2 and J is TRBJ2-3; D might be TRBD1 or TRBD2, each matching 5 bases. Germline values: CDR1 LGHNA, CDR2 YNFKEQ. The CDR3 loop spans 13 amino acids. The V end lost 4 bases, the J end lost 7 bases, and 12 bases lay between the germline ends. The CDR3: CASSPPGAYTQYF. CDR3 DNA sequence: TGTGCCAGCAGCCCCCCCGGGGCTTATACGCAGTATTTT.

V gene TRBV3-1 (or the pseudogene TRBV3-2) combines with J gene TRBJ2-7; no firm D call. There are 14 residues in the CDR3. The V gene lost 6 bases and the J gene lost 3 bases, with 15 bases spanning the gap. CDR1 is LGHDT, CDR2 YNNKEL, per germline (reference sequence). CDR3 amino acids: CASRSKSTSYEQYF. The CDR3 DNA follows: TGTGCCAGCAGGTCCAAAAGTACCAGCTACGAGCAGTACTTC.